These 18 T cell receptor beta chains were sequenced from one sample in a study of T-cell memory formation after mild COVID-19. TCRdb reanalysed the 5' RACE reads using MiXCR and keeps one entry per CDR3 protein. Of 150,000 to 200,000 distinct CDR3 sequences in the sample, approximately 16% were seen once. Sequencing was done on a sample of PBMCs or a T cell subset sorted from them (not recorded which). These TCRs come from an adult woman who had mild COVID-19 (a few samples of this study predate the infection). Cell type and time point are not known.

This clonotype appeared a few times. J is TRBJ1-2 and V is TRBV6-6, with D perhaps matching TRBD1 (6 bases). The CDR3 is 15 residues long. The V end was cut by 9 bases, the J end by 0 bases, with 17 bases between. CDR1 and CDR2 (germline): MNHNY, SVGAGI (reference sequence). CDR3 loop: CASLHGGHSNYGYTF. CDR3 coding DNA: TGTGCCAGTCTTCACGGGGGGCACTCTAACTATGGCTACACCTTC.

In its sample, this clonotype was seen a few times. This chain links TRBV29-1 with TRBJ2-4, with TRBD1 identical over 12 bases. V was pared by 6 bases and J by 6 bases, with 3 bases of the junction left unmatched. The CDR3 has 13 amino acids. The germline V gene has CDR1 SQVTM and CDR2 ANQGSEA. The CDR3 nucleotides are TGCAGCGTAGGGACAGGGGGCTTAAACATTCAGTACTTC. Amino acid sequence: CSVGTGGLNIQYF.

A few counts support this clonotype. The rearrangement uses TRBV24-1 and TRBJ2-1; 10 bases agree with TRBD2. The CDR3 totals 16 residues. The V and J ends lost 7 bases and 2 bases, in that order; junction bases with no gene match: 7. Per the germline V gene, CDR1 is KGHDR and CDR2 is SFDVKD. CDR3: CATSLPSGRAYNEQFF. CDR3 nucleotides: TGTGCCACCAGCCTGCCTAGCGGGAGAGCCTACAATGAGCAGTTCTTC.

This chain connects TRBV6-5 to TRBJ1-5; D unresolved. The CDR3 contains 15 residues. V lost 0 bases to trimming and J lost 5 bases, with 11 bases between them. Germline CDR1 reads MNHEY; CDR2 reads SVGAGI. Here the CDR3 DNA reads TGTGCCAGCAGTTACTCGGCTCAGGTGGATCAGCCCCAGCATTTT. As protein: CASSYSAQVDQPQHF.

This chain connects TRBV2 to TRBJ2-3; 11 bases map to TRBD2. The CDR3 has 16 residues. Trimming removed 3 bases from V and 5 bases from J; junction bases left unmatched: 7. The V gene's germline CDR1 is SNHLY and CDR2 FYNNEI. The CDR3 nucleotides are TGTGCCAGCAGTGATTTAGCGGGGGGGCCCTTAGATACGCAGTATTTT. It translates to CASSDLAGGPLDTQYF.

This clonotype occurred a few times. J is TRBJ2-5 and V is TRBV5-4, with D hard to call. This CDR3 spans 15 amino acids. Germline loops: CDR1 SGHNT, CDR2 YYREEE (reference sequence). The V and J ends lost 0 bases and 2 bases respectively, with 11 bases between them. DNA of the CDR3: TGTGCCAGCAGCTTGGGTTGGGTGGAACAAGAGACCCAGTACTTC. Protein sequence: CASSLGWVEQETQYF.

J is TRBJ1-1 and V is TRBV7-9; D is perhaps TRBD1 (6 bases). Trimming removed 3 bases from V and 4 bases from J, with 12 bases in between. The CDR3 consists of 14 residues. The germline V gene has CDR1 SEHNR and CDR2 FQNEAQ (reference sequence). CDR3 in amino acids: CASSLQGIGTEAFF. In DNA, the CDR3 is TGTGCCAGCAGCTTGCAGGGGATAGGCACTGAAGCTTTCTTT.

Only a few counts were recorded for this clonotype. This chain joins TRBV7-6 and TRBJ2-2; TRBD2 matches at 9 bases. The V gene's germline CDR1 is SGHVS and CDR2 FNYEAQ. This CDR3 spans 14 amino acids. V lost 6 bases, J lost 6 bases, and 5 bases stayed unmatched. CDR3 DNA sequence: TGTGCCAGCAGAAACGCGGGGGGGTCCGGGGAGCTGTTTTTT. It specifies CASRNAGGSGELFF. Drawing the rest from reference TRBV7-6 and TRBJ2-2, the complete variable domain is GAGVSQSPRYKVTKRGQDVALRCDPISGHVSLYWYRQALGQGPEFLTYFNYEAQQDKSGLPNDRFSAERPEGSISTLTIQRTEQRDSAMYRCASRNAGGSGELFFGEGSRLTVL.

This clonotype was observed a few times. The rearrangement uses TRBV9 and TRBJ2-1; 12 positions match TRBD2. Germline values: CDR1 SGDLS, CDR2 YYNGEE. V gave up 0 bases and J gave up 3 bases; unmatched junction bases: 4. The CDR3 covers 17 residues. This chain's CDR3 is CASSVGTSGALYNEQFF. The CDR3 nucleotides are TGTGCCAGCAGCGTAGGGACTAGCGGGGCCCTCTACAATGAGCAGTTCTTC.

This clonotype was seen more than once but under ten times. The J gene is TRBJ1-1, the V gene TRBV7-6, with D perhaps matching TRBD1 (5 bases). The germline V gene encodes CDR1 SGHVS and CDR2 FNYEAQ. The CDR3 runs 15 residues. V gave up 5 bases and J gave up 0 bases, with 13 bases separating them. This chain's CDR3 is CASSPGGLLNTEAFF. The CDR3 region has the DNA TGTGCCAGCAGCCCTGGGGGACTTTTGAACACTGAAGCTTTCTTT.

This clonotype was counted between two and nine times. The V call is TRBV7-2, the J call TRBJ1-5; maybe TRBD1 (6 bases). The CDR3 contains 16 residues. Germline V gene lookup returns CDR1 SGHTA and CDR2 FQGNSA. With 2 bases removed from V and 0 bases from J, the gap between germline ends came to 11 bases. CDR3 in amino acids: CASSLRGSYSNQPQHF. In DNA, the CDR3 is TGTGCCAGCAGCTTAAGGGGGTCCTATAGCAATCAGCCCCAGCATTTT. Full variable domain (remainder filled in from reference TRBV7-2 and TRBJ1-5): GAGVSQSPSNKVTEKGKDVELRCDPISGHTALYWYRQSLGQGLEFLIYFQGNSAPDKSGLPSDRFSAERTGGSVSTLTIQRTQQEDSAVYLCASSLRGSYSNQPQHFGDGTRLSIL.

This clonotype appeared a few times. CDR3: CASSLAPTGDNEQFF. Written as DNA, the CDR3 is TGCGCCAGCAGCTTGGCCCCGACAGGGGACAATGAGCAGTTCTTC. The chain employs TRBV5-1 and TRBJ2-1, with TRBD1 matching over 8 bases. This CDR3 region has 15 residues. The junction had 4 bases not matched to a gene; V was cut back by 0 bases and J by 5 bases. Per germline, CDR1 SGHRS and CDR2 YFSETQ.

This clonotype was picked up many times. The chain uses TRBV7-2 and TRBJ2-1; 15 nucleotides agree with TRBD2. Germline CDR1 reads SGHTA; CDR2 reads FQGNSA. This CDR3 spans 15 amino acids. Trimming took 1 base from V and 12 from J; bases not matched to a gene: 4. CDR3 amino acids: CASSLGTGLAGGQFF. The CDR3 DNA follows: TGTGCCAGCAGCTTAGGGACGGGACTAGCGGGGGGGCAGTTCTTC. The entire variable domain, with the rest obtained from reference TRBV7-2 and TRBJ2-1, is as follows: GAGVSQSPSNKVTEKGKDVELRCDPISGHTALYWYRQSLGQGLEFLIYFQGNSAPDKSGLPSDRFSAERTGGSVSTLTIQRTQQEDSAVYLCASSLGTGLAGGQFFGPGTRLTVL.

V is TRBV29-1 and J is TRBJ2-1; 9 bases line up with TRBD2. The CDR3 has 15 amino acids. V shed 4 bases, J shed 4 bases, and the junction held 8 bases outside the gene matches. Germline values: CDR1 SQVTM, CDR2 ANQGSEA. As DNA, the CDR3 is TGCAGCGTTGGTATAGAGCGGGGGGTATACAATGAGCAGTTCTTC. Protein sequence: CSVGIERGVYNEQFF.

This chain joins TRBV24-1 and TRBJ2-7, with a weak D call TRBD1 (6 bases). The assigned J gene may be wrong: the sequence end matches TRBJ2-5 better. The CDR3 is 15 amino acids. Germline loops: CDR1 KGHDR, CDR2 SFDVKD. This CDR3 is CATSRGRKPQETQYF. In DNA, the CDR3 is TGTGCCACCAGCAGGGGCCGAAAACCTCAAGAGACCCAGTACTTC.

This clonotype has just a few counts. The junction differs from germline at one of its ends, possibly a read error. The J gene is TRBJ2-5, the V gene TRBV12-3 or TRBV12-4; perhaps TRBD2 as D (6 bases). This CDR3 has 15 amino acids. In DNA, the CDR3 is TGTGCCAGCAGTTTAGGTGGCGGGGCGCAAGGGACCCAGTACTTC. Amino acids: CASSLGGGAQGTQYF.

This clonotype has only a few counts. The V and J genes are TRBV2 and TRBJ2-3; D possibly corresponds to TRBD2 (6 bases). Germline assignment: CDR1 SNHLY and CDR2 FYNNEI. Trimming cost V 6 bases and J 1 base, with 11 bases left between them. This CDR3 is 14 amino acids long. In nucleotides, the CDR3 is TGTGCCAGCAGACCGGGGGAGGGCACAGATACGCAGTATTTT. This translates into CASRPGEGTDTQYF.

This clonotype has only a few counts. The rearrangement joins TRBV6-6 to TRBJ2-7; D ambiguous. Deletions cut 2 bases from V and 6 bases from J, with 14 bases between. The germline V gene has CDR1 MNHNY and CDR2 SVGAGI (reference sequence). CDR3 size: 14 residues. CDR3 nucleotides: TGTGCCAGCAGTTACCCCATCCCTGGGGTCGAGCAGTACTTC. Its translation is CASSYPIPGVEQYF.